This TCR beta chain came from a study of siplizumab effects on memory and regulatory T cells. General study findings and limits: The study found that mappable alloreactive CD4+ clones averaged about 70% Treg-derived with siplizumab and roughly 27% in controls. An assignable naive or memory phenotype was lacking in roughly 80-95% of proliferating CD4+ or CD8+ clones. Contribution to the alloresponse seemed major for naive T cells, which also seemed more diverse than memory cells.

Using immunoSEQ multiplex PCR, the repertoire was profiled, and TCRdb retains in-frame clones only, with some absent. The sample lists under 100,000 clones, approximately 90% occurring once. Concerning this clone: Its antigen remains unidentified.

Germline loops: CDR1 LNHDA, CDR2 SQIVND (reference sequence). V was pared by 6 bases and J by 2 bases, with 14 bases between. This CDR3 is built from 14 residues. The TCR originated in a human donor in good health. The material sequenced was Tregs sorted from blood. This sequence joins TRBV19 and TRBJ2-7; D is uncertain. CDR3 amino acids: CASRSSSRTYEQYF. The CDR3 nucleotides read TGTGCCAGTAGGTCGTCATCCCGTACCTACGAGCAGTACTTC.